This section outlines one TCR beta chain sequence together with its context. This CDR3 has 15 amino acids. V lost 8 bases and J lost 0; bases outside the gene matches: 7. Germline V gives CDR1 SGHTA, CDR2 FQGNSA. The sample originates from a study of blood T cell repertoires in COVID-19. Study-wide context: PBMCs, B-cell-depleted T cells, or T cells were the source of the cDNA or gDNA that made up the material.

The protocol was immunoSEQ multiplex PCR, while the TCRdb copy is restricted to in-frame clones and leaves out a portion. Of about 490,000 clones in the sample, 70% to 90% were seen once. Specimen: peripheral blood. This clonotype was sampled from a human donor in a cohort sampled during active COVID-19. V is TRBV7-2 and J is TRBJ2-1; TRBD2 matches at 7 bases. CDR3 loop: CASRWGGSSYNEQFF. In nucleotides, the CDR3 is TGTGCCAGCCGATGGGGGGGGAGCTCCTACAATGAGCAGTTCTTC.